These 12 T cell receptor beta chains share one sample of origin, sequenced in a study of OX40 agonist ivuxolimab in advanced cancers. Assay: immunoSEQ multiplex PCR; the TCRdb copy retains only in-frame clones and omits some. The sample shows more than 40,000 clones, roughly 84% of them seen only once. The source was CD4+ or CD8+ T cells sorted from blood, collected in a trial of the OX40 agonist ivuxolimab. The receptors derive from an adult with an advanced solid tumor such as melanoma, head and neck, liver or kidney cancer.

The chain recombines TRBV27 with TRBJ2-7, with unresolved D. Germline lookup yields CDR1 MNHEY and CDR2 SMNVEV (reference sequence). The CDR3 totals 14 residues. The germline V and J ends were trimmed by 5 bases and 12 bases, with 23 bases remaining between them. The CDR3 DNA follows: TGTGCCAGCAGTCCCCATTCGCTACCCCCGATTTGGTACTTC. This translates into CASSPHSLPPIWYF.

The chain combines TRBV6-1 with TRBJ1-5; TRBD1 is a possible D gene (5 bases). Trimming shortened V by 1 base and J by 3 bases, and 10 bases separated the two germline ends. Germline assignment: CDR1 MNHNS and CDR2 SASEGT. This CDR3 has 15 residues. The CDR3 nucleotides read TGTGCCAGCAGTGAAGGGGAAGGGACCAATCAGCCCCAGCATTTT. Encoded protein: CASSEGEGTNQPQHF.

In this sample, this clone turned up a few times. The rearrangement joins TRBV5-8 to TRBJ2-7, with 7 bases that match TRBD2. Germline-derived CDR1 and CDR2 are SGHTS and YDEGEE. This CDR3 is 15 amino acids long. V lost 2 bases to trimming and J lost 2 bases; unmatched junction nucleotides: 7. CDR3 protein: CASSFGASGPYEQYF. CDR3 nucleotides: TGTGCCAGCAGCTTTGGGGCTAGCGGTCCCTACGAGCAGTACTTC.

The rearrangement uses TRBV28 and TRBJ1-1; maybe TRBD1 (6 bases). Germline lookup yields CDR1 MDHEN and CDR2 SYDVKM. V gave up 0 bases and J gave up 5 bases, with 13 bases separating them. The CDR3 is 15 amino acids. The DNA for the CDR3 is TGTGCCAGCAGTTTATGGGCAGGGGTAGGAACTGAAGCTTTCTTT. Protein product: CASSLWAGVGTEAFF. The whole variable domain, filled in from reference TRBV28 and TRBJ1-1, reads DVKVTQSSRYLVKRTGEKVFLECVQDMDHENMFWYRQDPGLGLRLIYFSYDVKMKEKGDIPEGYSVSREKKERFSLILESASTNQTSMYLCASSLWAGVGTEAFFGQGTRLTVV.

This clone was detected only once. The chain has TRBV5-1 and TRBJ2-7, with a weak D call TRBD2 (6 bases). The CDR3 length is 15 residues. The V gene's germline CDR1 is SGHRS and CDR2 YFSETQ. Trimming removed 4 bases at V and 2 bases at J, with 16 bases between. CDR3 DNA sequence: TGCGCCAGCAGCCCGAGCGGGCTGGCTACCTACGAGCAGTACTTC. Protein: CASSPSGLATYEQYF.

This chain links TRBV6-1 with TRBJ1-1; D remains unclear. Germline CDR1 and CDR2: MNHNS and SASEGT. V was cut by 4 bases and J by 6 bases, with 6 bases left in between. The CDR3 loop spans 11 amino acids. The CDR3, as DNA: TGTGCCAGCAGTGTACTTGCTGAAGCTTTCTTT. It yields the protein CASSVLAEAFF.

The rearrangement links TRBV19 to TRBJ1-1; D may be TRBD1 (5 bases). Trimming removed 3 bases from V and 6 bases from J, with 8 bases in between. CDR1 LNHDA and CDR2 SQIVND come from the germline V gene (reference sequence). This CDR3 is 12 amino acids long. This CDR3 is CASSIGGAEAFF. CDR3 DNA: TGTGCCAGTAGTATTGGGGGGGCTGAAGCTTTCTTT. Full variable domain (remainder filled in from reference TRBV19 and TRBJ1-1): DGGITQSPKYLFRKEGQNVTLSCEQNLNHDAMYWYRQDPGQGLRLIYYSQIVNDFQKGDIAEGYSVSREKKESFPLTVTSAQKNPTAFYLCASSIGGAEAFFGQGTRLTVV.

The rearrangement links TRBV19 to TRBJ2-7; a weak D match, TRBD1 (6 bases). The CDR3 spans 14 residues. Germline V lookup: CDR1 LNHDA, CDR2 SQIVND (reference sequence). V lost 8 bases and J 2 bases, leaving 16 bases between the germline ends. The CDR3 coding sequence is TGTGCCAGTGCACCGGGCAGGGGACCCTACGAGCAGTACTTC. It yields the protein CASAPGRGPYEQYF.

V usage is TRBV7-9 and J usage is TRBJ2-7; TRBD1 or TRBD2 may be the D gene (5 bases each). V lost 4 bases and J 6 bases, leaving 19 bases between the germline ends. The germline gives CDR1 SEHNR, CDR2 FQNEAQ (reference sequence). The CDR3 runs 15 residues. CDR3 amino acids: CASSSKWDLRVEQYF. The CDR3 bases are TGTGCCAGCAGCTCCAAATGGGACCTCAGGGTCGAGCAGTACTTC.

The chain recombines TRBV28 with TRBJ1-2, with D maybe TRBD1 (6 bases). The ends were cut back, 3 bases at V and 6 bases at J, with 11 bases in the middle. Per the germline V gene, CDR1 is MDHEN and CDR2 is SYDVKM. This CDR3 spans 13 amino acids. CDR3 sequence reads: CASSFIGGDGYTF. CDR3 coding DNA: TGTGCCAGCAGTTTTATAGGGGGAGATGGCTACACCTTC.

The rearrangement uses TRBV30 and TRBJ2-2; 10 nucleotides match TRBD2. From germline, CDR1 is GTSNPN and CDR2 SVGIG (reference sequence). The CDR3 consists of 15 residues. The V gene end was trimmed by 0 bases and the J gene end by 3 bases; junction bases not matched to a gene: 1. The CDR3 DNA follows: TGTGCCTGGAGTGTAAGCGGGAGGGACACCGGGGAGCTGTTTTTT. This gives the protein CAWSVSGRDTGELFF.

The table lists this clone with a few counts. The V and J genes are TRBV27 and TRBJ1-5, with a weak D call TRBD1 (6 bases). CDR1 is MNHEY and CDR2 is SMNVEV in the germline V gene (reference sequence). Trimming pared 5 bases from V and 6 bases from J, leaving 14 bases between. The CDR3 totals 14 residues. CDR3 coding DNA: TGTGCCAGCAGTCTAGGGGGGCGGGGTCAGCCCCAGCATTTT. Translated: CASSLGGRGQPQHF.